This TCR beta chain came from a study of T cells after posttransplantation cyclophosphamide. Whole-study results and caveats: TRB clonality was highly associated with recipient CMV seropositivity and reactivation. Donor-recipient repertoire similarity was low at 1-2 months, rising over year one. Blood and skin or GI T cell repertoires showed limited TRB overlap.

On the day of bone marrow donation, the related graft donor provided peripheral blood. Measured with immunoSEQ multiplex PCR; TCRdb has only the in-frame clones, and not every one. This sample comprises 30,000 or so clones, none seen once only. This clone was recorded many times. Its antigen is still unknown. V was clipped by 3 bases and J by 8 bases; unmatched bases: 0. Germline CDR1 reads SEHNR; CDR2 reads FQNEAQ (reference sequence). This CDR3 is built from 12 residues. The gene calls are TRBV7-9 and TRBJ2-1; 8 bases align to TRBD2. The receptor was derived from a woman aged 60-70 years in good health, CMV-negative, and a related stem cell transplant donor. The sequencing sample was made of PBMCs. The CDR3 DNA is TGTGCCAGCAGCTTTAGCGGGGATGAGCAGTTCTTC. Residues: CASSFSGDEQFF.